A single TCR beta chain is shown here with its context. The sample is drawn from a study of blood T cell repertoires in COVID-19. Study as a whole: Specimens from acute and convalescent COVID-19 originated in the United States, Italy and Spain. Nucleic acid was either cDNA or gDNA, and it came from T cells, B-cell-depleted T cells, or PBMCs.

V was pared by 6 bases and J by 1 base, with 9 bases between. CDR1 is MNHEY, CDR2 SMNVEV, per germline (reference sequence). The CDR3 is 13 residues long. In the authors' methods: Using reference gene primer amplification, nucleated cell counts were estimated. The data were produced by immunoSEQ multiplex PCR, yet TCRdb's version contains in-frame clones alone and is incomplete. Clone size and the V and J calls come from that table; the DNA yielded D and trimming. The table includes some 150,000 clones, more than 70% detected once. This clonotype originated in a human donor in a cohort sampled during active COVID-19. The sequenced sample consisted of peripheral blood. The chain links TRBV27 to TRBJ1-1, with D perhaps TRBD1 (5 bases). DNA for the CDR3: TGTGCCAGCAGACCCACAGGGAACACTGAAGCTTTCTTT. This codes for CASRPTGNTEAFF.